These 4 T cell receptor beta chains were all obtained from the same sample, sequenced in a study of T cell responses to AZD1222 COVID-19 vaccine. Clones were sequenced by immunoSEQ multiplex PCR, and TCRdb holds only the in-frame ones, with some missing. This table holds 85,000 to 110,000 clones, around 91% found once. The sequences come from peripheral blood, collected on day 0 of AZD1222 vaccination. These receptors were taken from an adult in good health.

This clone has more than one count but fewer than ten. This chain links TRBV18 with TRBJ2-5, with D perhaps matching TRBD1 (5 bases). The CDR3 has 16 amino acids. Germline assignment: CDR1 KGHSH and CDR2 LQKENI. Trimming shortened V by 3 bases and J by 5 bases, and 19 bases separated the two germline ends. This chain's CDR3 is CASSPVRSRVGETQYF. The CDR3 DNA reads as TGTGCCAGCTCACCGGTCCGGTCCAGGGTTGGGGAGACCCAGTACTTC.

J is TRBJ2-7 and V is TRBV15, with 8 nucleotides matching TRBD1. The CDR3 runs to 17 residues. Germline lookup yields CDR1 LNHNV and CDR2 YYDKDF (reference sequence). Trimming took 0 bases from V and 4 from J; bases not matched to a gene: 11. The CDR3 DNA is TGTGCCACCAGCAGAGATTACCCATCAGGGGGCATTTACGAGCAGTACTTC. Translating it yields CATSRDYPSGGIYEQYF. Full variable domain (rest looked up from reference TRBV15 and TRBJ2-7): DAMVIQNPRYQVTQFGKPVTLSCSQTLNHNVMYWYQQKSSQAPKLLFHYYDKDFNNEADTPDNFQSRRPNTSFCFLDIRSPGLGDTAMYLCATSRDYPSGGIYEQYFGPGTRLTVT.

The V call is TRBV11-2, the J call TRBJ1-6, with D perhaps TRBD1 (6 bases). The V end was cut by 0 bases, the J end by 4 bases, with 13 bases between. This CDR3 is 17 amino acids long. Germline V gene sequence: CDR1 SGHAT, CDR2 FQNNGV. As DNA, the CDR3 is TGTGCCAGCAGCTTAGATCAGGGGAGGGATTATAATTCACCCCTCCACTTT. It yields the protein CASSLDQGRDYNSPLHF.

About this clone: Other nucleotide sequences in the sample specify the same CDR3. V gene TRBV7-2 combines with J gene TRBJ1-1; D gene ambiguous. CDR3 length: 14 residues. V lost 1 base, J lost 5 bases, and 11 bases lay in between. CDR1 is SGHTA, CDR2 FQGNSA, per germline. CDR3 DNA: TGTGCCAGCAGCTTAGGTTTCAGTAATACTGAAGCTTTCTTT. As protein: CASSLGFSNTEAFF.